Below, one T cell receptor (beta chain) is given with its context. This clonotype appeared a few times. The clone's antigen remains unknown. No much larger clonotype is one base removed from it; base qualities were not supplied. The source of the sample is a study of Graves' ophthalmopathy and Graves' hyperthyroidism (dated 2018 in TCRdb). For the study in its entirety: Peripheral blood was collected before any treatment was given, at the time of initial diagnosis. In total, 135 blood samples were TCR-sequenced: 40 to 45 ophthalmopathy, roughly 80 hyperthyroidism and about 17 hyperthyroidism-to-ophthalmopathy patients. T-cell repertoires of thyroid tissue and blood were compared in about six hyperthyroidism patients. The study used signatures of the TCR beta repertoire to tell Graves' ophthalmopathy apart from Graves' hyperthyroidism and to predict which patients would progress to ophthalmopathy. Following sample collection, hyperthyroidism patients were given methimazole at a starting dose of 30 mg daily, and ophthalmopathy patients were given high-dose intravenous methylprednisolone. For independent validation, a separate cohort was made up of roughly 19 hyperthyroidism patients plus 17 patients who later progressed from hyperthyroidism to ophthalmopathy. To explore V-J signatures that separate ophthalmopathy from hyperthyroidism, a discovery set of about a hundred patients was enrolled, consisting of approximately 44 with ophthalmopathy and fewer than 60 with stable hyperthyroidism.

Overall study results and their limits: Most expanded thyroid clonotypes with a frequency above 0.001 also appeared in blood, which suggests that blood repertoires may reflect the immune response in the thyroid. Sample size was not predetermined statistically, and investigators were not blinded to group allocation. Ophthalmopathy was separated from stable hyperthyroidism by the 13-signature model with 85% to 90% sensitivity and about 83% specificity in cross-validation and with 80%/75% in the test set. In validation, the model predicted ophthalmopathy progression with more than 70% sensitivity and approximately 72% specificity; some 13 predicted patients were CT-confirmed with GO in a median of about 6.1 months.

Inclusive of the bounding cysteine and phenylalanine, the CDR3 is 14 residues long. CDR3 DNA only is kept here, 42 bases in frame from base 1. Looking up the germline V gene yields CDR1 SGHRS and CDR2 YFSETQ. V is shortened by 0 bases, J by 3 bases, and the region joining them spans 9 bases. TCR beta CDR3 regions were amplified from RNA transcripts for repertoire sequencing. The first round of RT-PCR was done with HTBI primers and the Qiagen OneStep RT-PCR kit, and was followed by a second round of multiplex PCR, then size selection and purification. Sequencing of the libraries was carried out on an Illumina HiSeq2000 in paired-end mode with 100 bp reads. Per the source publication's procedure: Reads were processed with SOAPnuke, discarding reads with adapters, uncalled bases, mean Phred below 15, or no exact constant-primer or identifier match. High-quality paired reads were merged with COPE v1.2.5. Each unique nucleotide sequence was defined as a clonotype, and clonotypes were aligned to IMGT TRB V, D and J references with MiTCR v1.1. The analysis was limited to V-J combinations with a frequency above 0.0001, which together covered 99% to 99.2% of the repertoires. A TCR clonal expansion and chaos score per V-J combination was defined as the ratio of F50 clonal expansion to chaos observed in the TCRdist matrix. Features were reduced by Welch's t-statistics and random forest to more than 10 V-J combinations, which fed a naive Bayes classifier. Thyroid-blood repertoire similarity was quantified with the Morisita-Horn index. The public reads were run again by TCRdb, first through fastp at Q25 and then through MiXCR, and only productive beta chains were kept. Rows merge per CDR3 protein into single entries with the most common DNA and genes. The V and J calls shown here were made by TCRdb, not taken from the authors' results. This sample lists 650,000 to 900,000 distinct CDR3 sequences; 40% were detected once. Together, the top ten hold 40% to 55% of the sample.

Ophthalmopathy patients had moderately to severely active disease, Clinical Activity Score of at least 3, NOSPECS grade of at least 4, and disease duration under 3 months. Patients with other autoimmune diseases, uncontrolled infections, pregnancy or lactation were excluded from the study. Diagnosis was based on clinical symptoms, serum thyroxine, TRAb, thyroid ultrasound and orbital computed tomography. Ficoll-Paque density gradient centrifugation was used to isolate PBMCs from around 10 ml of fresh peripheral blood. Total RNA was extracted with Trizol reagent and quality-checked on an Agilent 2100 Bioanalyzer.

The sequence joins TRBV5-1 to TRBJ1-2; TRBD1 could be the D gene, as 5 bases match. This sequence originates from an adult man with Graves' ophthalmopathy. The sequenced sample was peripheral blood. The DNA sequence is TGCGCCAGCAGCTTGGAATCCAGGGACTATGGCTACACCTTC. It translates to CASSLESRDYGYTF.